A single sample is the source of the 14 T cell receptor beta chains below, sequenced in a study of shared clonotypes between healthy human individuals. Sequencing was performed with immunoSEQ multiplex PCR; in TCRdb, only in-frame clones are kept and a portion is missing. In the table there are 600,000 to 750,000 clones, around 90% of which are singletons. The material sequenced was memory CD8+ T cells from PBMCs. Subset defined: CD45RO+ cells pooled with CCR7-negative TemRA cells. Source of these receptors: a man between 18 and 29 years old in good health. Some clones in this sample may be carry-over from other donors' samples.

The chain has TRBV28 and TRBJ2-7, with 11 bases identical to TRBD1. This CDR3 comprises 14 residues. Germline V gene lookup returns CDR1 MDHEN and CDR2 SYDVKM. V lost 10 bases, J lost 5 bases, and 10 bases stayed unmatched. This CDR3 is CATARTGQGDEQYF. For the CDR3, the DNA is TGTGCCACCGCTCGAACGGGACAGGGGGACGAGCAGTACTTC.

The V gene is TRBV2, the J gene TRBJ1-2; 9 bases fit TRBD1. Trimming took 6 bases from V and 4 from J; bases not matched to a gene: 9. Germline V lookup: CDR1 SNHLY, CDR2 FYNNEI. The CDR3 extends over 15 amino acids. CDR3 region: CASRAPGQGVYGYTF. CDR3 sequence (DNA): TGTGCCAGCAGAGCCCCGGGACAGGGCGTCTATGGCTACACCTTC. Complete variable domain (other parts from reference TRBV2 and TRBJ1-2): EPEVTQTPSHQVTQMGQEVILRCVPISNHLYFYWYRQILGQKVEFLVSFYNNEISEKSEIFDDQFSVERPDGSNFTLKIRSTKLEDSAMYFCASRAPGQGVYGYTFGSGTRLTVV.

This clone was picked up one time. The chain employs TRBV7-9 and TRBJ1-2, with TRBD1 identical over 12 bases. Germline CDR1 and CDR2: SEHNR and FQNEAQ (reference sequence). This CDR3 comprises 15 residues. V shed 5 bases, J shed 5 bases, and the junction held 6 bases outside the gene matches. The CDR3: CASSLGTGGAYGYTF. As DNA, the CDR3 is TGTGCCAGCAGCCTTGGGACAGGGGGCGCGTATGGCTACACCTTC.

This clone came up once. The chain carries TRBV7-2 and TRBJ2-1; D unresolved. The CDR3 consists of 13 residues. CDR1 SGHTA and CDR2 FQGNSA come from the germline V gene. Trimming stripped 5 bases from V and 0 bases from J, with 5 bases between. The CDR3 is CASSPSSYNEQFF. The CDR3 DNA follows: TGTGCCAGCAGCCCTAGCTCCTACAATGAGCAGTTCTTC.

In DNA, the CDR3 is TGTGCCAGCAGCCTCAACAGGGGCGCCTTCTACGAGCAGTACTTC. Translating it yields CASSLNRGAFYEQYF. This chain connects TRBV7-2 to TRBJ2-7, with 7 nucleotides matching TRBD1. The CDR3 length is 15 residues. V gave up 5 bases and J gave up 3 bases; unmatched junction bases: 10. Germline CDR1 SGHTA, CDR2 FQGNSA.

The chain is built from TRBV9 and TRBJ1-1, with a possible D match to TRBD1 (5 bases). There are 14 residues in the CDR3. Trimming pared 4 bases from V and 4 bases from J, leaving 14 bases between. Germline V gene lookup returns CDR1 SGDLS and CDR2 YYNGEE. The CDR3 is CASSPSRRGTEAFF. The DNA of the CDR3 is TGTGCCAGCAGCCCTTCTCGGAGGGGCACTGAAGCTTTCTTT.

In its sample, this clone was seen a few times. The chain has TRBV16 and TRBJ1-5; no clear D gene. CDR1 is KGHSY and CDR2 is FQNENV in the germline V gene. The CDR3 has 15 amino acids. Trimming pared 4 bases from V and 1 base from J, leaving 11 bases between. The CDR3 coding sequence is TGTGCCAGCAGCCTCTCGTGGGAGAGCAATCAGCCCCAGCATTTT. This gives the protein CASSLSWESNQPQHF.

The chain joins TRBV29-1 to TRBJ2-7; D perhaps matches TRBD2 (5 bases). CDR1 is SQVTM, CDR2 ANQGSEA, per germline. This CDR3 is 13 amino acids long. Trimming cost V 7 bases and J 7 bases, with 20 bases left between them. The DNA for the CDR3 is TGCAGCGCTATGGACGGACGTCCGGGGGAGCAGTACTTC. It encodes CSAMDGRPGEQYF.

This clone was counted at least ten times. The chain carries TRBV11-2 and TRBJ1-5, with a possible D match to TRBD1 (5 bases). Between the trimmed V and J ends, which lost 3 bases and 3 bases, there was a span of 12 bases. CDR3 length: 15 residues. CDR1 and CDR2 from the germline V gene are SGHAT and FQNNGV. The CDR3 reads CASSFSRDPNQPQHF. The CDR3 coding sequence is TGTGCCAGCAGCTTCTCCAGGGACCCCAATCAGCCCCAGCATTTT.

The chain combines TRBV6-6 with TRBJ1-1; D remains ambiguous. The CDR3 totals 15 residues. Trimming cost V 0 bases and J 0 bases, with 8 bases left between them. Germline V gives CDR1 MNHNY, CDR2 SVGAGI (reference sequence). CDR3 nucleotides: TGTGCCAGCAGTTACTCGATGGGCATGAACACTGAAGCTTTCTTT. Amino acid sequence: CASSYSMGMNTEAFF.

The rearrangement uses TRBV2 and TRBJ2-7, with TRBD2 as a possible D gene (5 bases). The ends were cut back, 2 bases at V and 2 bases at J, with 16 bases in the middle. The CDR3 contains 16 residues. CDR1 and CDR2 from the germline V gene are SNHLY and FYNNEI. This chain's CDR3 is CASSETLGRRTYEQYF. The CDR3 region has the DNA TGTGCCAGCAGTGAAACCCTAGGCCGGAGGACCTACGAGCAGTACTTC.

The V and J genes are TRBV7-3 and TRBJ2-3; TRBD2 matches at 9 bases. Per the germline V gene, CDR1 is SGHTA and CDR2 is FQGTGA. V was clipped by 2 bases and J by 5 bases; unmatched bases: 11. There are 17 residues in the CDR3. The DNA of the CDR3 is TGTGCCAGCAGCTTAGCGGGAGGGGTTCGTACCGTAGATACGCAGTATTTT. Its translation: CASSLAGGVRTVDTQYF. Full variable domain (remainder filled in from reference TRBV7-3 and TRBJ2-3): GAGVSQTPSNKVTEKGKYVELRCDPISGHTALYWYRQSLGQGPEFLIYFQGTGAADDSGLPNDRFFAVRPEGSVSTLKIQRTERGDSAVYLCASSLAGGVRTVDTQYFGPGTRLTVL.

J is TRBJ2-3 and V is TRBV5-1; D perhaps matches TRBD2 (5 bases). This CDR3 contains 16 residues. Deletions cut 1 base from V and 1 base from J, with 13 bases between. Germline-derived CDR1 and CDR2 are SGHRS and YFSETQ. The CDR3 DNA sequence: TGCGCCAGCAGCTTGAGCGGCTGGGGTCGCACAGATACGCAGTATTTT. Translation gives CASSLSGWGRTDTQYF.

This sequence joins TRBV2 and TRBJ1-2; D perhaps matches TRBD1 (6 bases). Germline V gene sequence: CDR1 SNHLY, CDR2 FYNNEI. The CDR3 consists of 14 residues. Trimming left V 4 bases short and J 2 bases short, with 11 bases between. Here the CDR3 DNA reads TGTGCCAGCAGTGCAAGGGACATCAACTATGGCTACACCTTC. Its translation: CASSARDINYGYTF.